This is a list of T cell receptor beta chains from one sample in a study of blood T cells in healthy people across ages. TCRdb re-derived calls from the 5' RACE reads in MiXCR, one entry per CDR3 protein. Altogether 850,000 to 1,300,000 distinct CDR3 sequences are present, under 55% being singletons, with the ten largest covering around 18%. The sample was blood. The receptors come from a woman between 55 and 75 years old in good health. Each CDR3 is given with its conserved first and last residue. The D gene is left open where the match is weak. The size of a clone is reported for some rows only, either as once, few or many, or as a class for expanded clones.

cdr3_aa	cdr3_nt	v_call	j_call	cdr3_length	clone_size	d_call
CASSSFLAGGPLETQYF	TGTGCCAGCAGTTCCTTTCTAGCGGGAGGGCCTTTAGAGACCCAGTACTTC	TRBV12-3/TRBV12-4	TRBJ2-5	17	few	TRBD2
CASSPTGTSGLYEQYF	TGTGCCAGCAGCCCTACCGGGACTAGCGGACTCTACGAGCAGTACTTC	TRBV14	TRBJ2-7	16	NA	TRBD2
CASSLGGGAGSYNEQFF	TGTGCCAGCAGCTTAGGGGGGGGGGCCGGCTCCTACAATGAGCAGTTCTTC	TRBV7-2	TRBJ2-1	17	NA	NA
CASAFGGAGGSSDTQYF	TGTGCCAGCGCTTTCGGGGGCGCGGGAGGATCTTCTGATACGCAGTATTTT	TRBV11-2	TRBJ2-3	17	NA	TRBD2
CASSLGSASAAYEQYF	TGTGCCAGCAGCTTAGGTTCGGCTAGCGCCGCCTACGAGCAGTACTTC	TRBV7-9	TRBJ2-7	16	medium-sized	NA
CSVEGLQGLMDEQFF	TGCAGCGTTGAAGGTCTTCAGGGACTAATGGATGAGCAGTTCTTC	TRBV29-1	TRBJ2-1	15	NA	TRBD2
CASSSGQINEKLFF	TGTGCCAGCAGTTCGGGGCAGATTAATGAAAAACTGTTTTTT	TRBV12-3/TRBV12-4	TRBJ1-4	14	many	NA
CSVDFDSSYNEQFF	TGCAGCGTTGACTTTGACAGTTCCTACAATGAGCAGTTCTTC	TRBV29-1	TRBJ2-1	14	few	NA
CSARVPGDGYTF	TGCAGTGCTAGAGTCCCTGGGGATGGCTACACCTTC	TRBV20-1	TRBJ1-2	12	many	NA
CASRTQGTGANVLTF	TGTGCCAGCCGGACCCAGGGAACCGGGGCCAACGTCCTGACTTTC	TRBV28	TRBJ2-6	15	NA	NA
CASNPTGTGGSPLHF	TGTGCCAGCAATCCTACCGGGACAGGGGGATCACCCCTCCACTTT	TRBV28	TRBJ1-6	15	few	TRBD1
CSVARGPYEQYF	TGCAGCGTTGCCCGCGGCCCCTACGAGCAGTACTTC	TRBV29-1	TRBJ2-7	12	NA	NA
CASSQASGRIDEQFF	TGTGCCAGCAGCCAAGCTAGCGGGAGGATAGATGAGCAGTTCTTC	TRBV3-1	TRBJ2-1	15	NA	TRBD2
CASREGTQPQHF	TGTGCCAGCAGAGAGGGAACCCAGCCCCAGCATTTT	TRBV12-3/TRBV12-4	TRBJ1-5	12	NA	NA
CASRPSGRAGYF	TGTGCCAGCAGACCTAGCGGGAGAGCGGGGTACTTC	TRBV6-2/TRBV6-3	TRBJ2-7	12	few	TRBD2
CSATRPRGDYEQYF	TGCAGTGCCACGAGACCTAGGGGGGACTACGAGCAGTACTTC	TRBV20-1	TRBJ2-7	14	few	NA
CASSYQGAVAFF	TGTGCCAGCAGCTACCAGGGGGCGGTAGCTTTCTTT	TRBV7-9	TRBJ1-1	12	NA	TRBD1
CASTGDLNSPLHF	TGTGCCAGTACAGGGGATCTTAATTCACCCCTCCACTTT	TRBV10-3	TRBJ1-6	13	few	TRBD1
CASSGSETYEQYF	TGTGCCAGCAGTGGGAGCGAGACCTACGAGCAGTACTTC	TRBV2	TRBJ2-7	13	few	NA
CSAATGDNEKLFF	TGCAGTGCCGCCACAGGTGATAATGAAAAACTGTTTTTT	TRBV20-1	TRBJ1-4	13	NA	NA
CSVESPNSGSPNEQFF	TGCAGCGTTGAATCCCCCAATAGCGGGAGTCCCAATGAGCAGTTCTTC	TRBV29-1	TRBJ2-1	16	few	TRBD2
CASSLWSSGNEQFF	TGCGCCAGCAGCTTGTGGTCTAGCGGGAATGAGCAGTTCTTC	TRBV5-1	TRBJ2-1	14	NA	TRBD2
CSARDTRTSAYEQYF	TGCAGTGCTAGAGATACTAGGACTAGCGCCTACGAGCAGTACTTC	TRBV20-1	TRBJ2-7	15	NA	TRBD2
CAGGAGSVDTQYF	TGCGCCGGGGGGGCGGGATCCGTAGATACGCAGTATTTT	TRBV10-2	TRBJ2-3	13	NA	NA
CASSLKLLTEQYF	TGTGCCAGCAGCTTAAAGTTGCTGACCGAGCAGTACTTC	TRBV5-4	TRBJ2-7	13	NA	NA